This TCR beta chain was sequenced in a study of CD8 T cells in ankylosing spondylitis. Whole-study results and caveats: In the blood and synovial fluid of reactive arthritis, some motif variants had been previously reported.

This clonotype was recorded a few times. The antigen is undetermined. The germline V and J ends were trimmed by 6 bases and 13 bases, with 12 bases remaining between them. CDR3 size: 11 residues. The germline V gene has CDR1 MNHEY and CDR2 SVGEGT. Each CDR3 protein gets one entry after TCRdb re-called the 5' RACE reads with MiXCR. The sample has fewer than 250,000 distinct CDR3 sequences; roughly 10% are singletons. This TCR was sampled from a male donor with ankylosing spondylitis or in good health (not recorded which). This rearrangement joins TRBV6-2 or TRBV6-3 to TRBJ1-4; D unresolved. The sequenced sample was blood, either unsorted or a sorted T cell fraction (not recorded which). CDR3 nucleotides: TGTGCCAGCAGCCGGCAGGAGCGACTGTTTTTT. Residues: CASSRQERLFF.